This TCR beta chain was observed in a study of cytomegalovirus exposure and HLA in healthy donors. Study-level points and caveats: An analysis done earlier found most TCR beta V segments productive about 87% or about 30% of the time. Across donors, presence/absence analyses took sequencing depth to be roughly uniform. Some TCR beta chains (roughly 160 of them) were listed as cytomegalovirus-associated. Owing to their indistinguishability, certain V segments, notably TRBV6-2 and TRBV6-3, were excluded.

PCR used 60 Vbeta primers and 13 Jbeta primers. Clones were sequenced by immunoSEQ multiplex PCR, and TCRdb holds only the in-frame ones, with some missing. This sample's clone table lists over 75,000 clones. This CDR3 has 15 amino acids. Per germline, CDR1 SEHNR and CDR2 FQNEAQ (reference sequence). V lost 7 bases, J lost 0 bases, and 5 bases stayed unmatched. As to this clone: Antigen specificity is unknown.

This rearrangement joins TRBV7-9 to TRBJ2-2; TRBD1 matches at 7 bases. This TCR was sampled from a middle-aged man in good health and CMV-seronegative. The sequencing input was PBMCs. This CDR3 reads CASIHRGANTGELFF. CDR3 bases: TGTGCCAGCATCCACAGGGGTGCGAACACCGGGGAGCTGTTTTTT.